The sample holds one count of the clone carrying this TCR beta chain. CDR1 is MGHRA, CDR2 YSYEKL, per germline. V dropped 1 base and J dropped 3 bases, with 12 bases sitting between them. The length of the CDR3 is 16 residues. This sample is part of a study of blood T cell repertoires in COVID-19. Study-wide background: In each case, the material was cDNA or gDNA derived from T cells, B-cell-depleted T cells, or PBMCs.

Original handling: Cell counts per sample came from amplifying reference gene primers. Clones were read by immunoSEQ multiplex PCR, and TCRdb kept only the in-frame ones, dropping some. Clone size and the V and J calls come from that table; the DNA yielded D and trimming. The data hold about 120,000 clones, with over 75% observed a single time. The chain links TRBV4-1 to TRBJ2-2, with D possibly TRBD2 on 7 matching bases. The TCR comes from a woman in her 70s with acute or convalescent COVID-19. Input material: peripheral blood. The CDR3 loop is CASSQAGGLDTGELFF. CDR3 sequence (DNA): TGCGCCAGCAGCCAAGCGGGGGGCCTCGACACCGGGGAGCTGTTTTTT.